The source of this T cell receptor (beta chain) is a study of T cells in Graves' hyperthyroidism and ophthalmopathy. Background on the study: Peripheral blood was secured at the point of initial diagnosis, before any treatment.

This clonotype was recorded at least ten times. Its antigen is unidentified. These patients, aged 18 to 65, had recently diagnosed hyperthyroidism lasting under 2 months. Uncontrolled infection, other autoimmune disease, pregnancy or lactation excluded patients. RNA transcripts served as the template for amplifying TCR beta CDR3 regions. When the TCR CDR3 underwent first-round RT-PCR, the HTBI primer set was used. TCRdb processed the multiplex PCR reads anew with MiXCR; each CDR3 protein has one entry. In the table there are hundreds of thousands of distinct CDR3 sequences, roughly 14% of which are singletons. The CDR3 consists of 11 residues. V gave up 7 bases and J gave up 11 bases, with 14 bases separating them. Per germline, CDR1 SNHLY and CDR2 FYNNEI. Study-level results: Blood also showed most of the thyroid clonotypes that were expanded above 0.001.

The chain couples TRBV2 to TRBJ1-1; D is undetermined. This TCR was sampled from a woman in her twenties or thirties with Graves' hyperthyroidism that later progressed to Graves' ophthalmopathy. Sequencing was done on a sample of blood. The CDR3 loop is CASNSEGAAFF. The CDR3 region has the DNA TGTGCCAGCAACTCGGAAGGCGCCGCTTTCTTT.